One T cell receptor (beta chain) is described in this entry. Its antigen remains unidentified. Base qualities are not provided; no much larger clone lies one nucleotide away. The CDR3 numbers 13 residues from cysteine through phenylalanine. The CDR3 DNA has 39 bases and is translated from base 1. V is clipped by 1 base and J by 3 bases, and the sequence between their germline boundaries is 6 bases long. CDR1 SGHNT and CDR2 YENEEA were looked up in the germline V gene. These data come from a study of Ad26.COV2.S vaccination and SARS-CoV-2 variants (dated by TCRdb to 2020 to 2023). For the wider study: Sequencing of the TCRbeta repertoire served to evaluate the specificity and breadth of SARS-CoV-2-reactive T cell receptors following Ad26.COV2.S vaccination. The TCR-sequenced set comprised roughly 30 samples: about 19 Ad26.COV2.S vaccine recipients, 5 placebo recipients and 8 SARS-CoV-2 convalescent individuals. The investigation overall reported the following: After vaccination, substantial breadth of spike-specific CD8+ and CD4+ T cell responses was reported. Compared with placebo recipients, Ad26.COV2.S recipients showed higher spike-specific TCR breadth (P = 0.0014). According to the authors, total T cell responses may have been underestimated by the TCR breadth and depth analyses. Vaccine and placebo recipients had comparable non-spike TCR breadth, which fits with the vaccine containing only spike.

Per the publication, the time point label means: individuals recovered from natural SARS-CoV-2 infection. TCRbeta CDR3 regions were sequenced with the immunoSEQ Assay. After extraction, genomic DNA underwent amplification by bias-controlled multiplex PCR, followed by high-throughput sequencing. The study's own analysis went as follows. To quantify the absolute abundance of every unique TCRbeta CDR3 region, sequences were collapsed and filtered. Usable DNA was measured by amplifying reference genes present in all nucleated cells, and TCRbeta template counts were normalized to that usable DNA to estimate T cell fraction. Repertoire TCRs were annotated as SARS-CoV-2-specific by exact matching of V gene, CDR3 amino acid sequence and J gene to a known reactive TCR set. The reference SARS-CoV-2 TCR set was obtained from MIRA and was filtered for enrichment in COVID-19-positive ImmuneCODE repertoires, whereby public or cross-reactive TCRs were removed. Using the MIRA antigens, annotated TCRs were further analysed by specific ORF or by position within an ORF. Breadth was defined as annotated unique rearrangements over total unique productive rearrangements; depth was the summed frequency of those rearrangements. Group comparisons of TCR breadth used two-sided Wilcoxon rank-sum tests. TCRdb provides this immuneACCESS table in a form limited to in-frame rearrangements. Some clones are lacking; in checked studies, under half of them reflect an unresolved V gene, and why the rest are absent is not known. That table furnishes V, J and clone size, whereas the DNA furnished D and trimming. For this sample the table gives about 94,000 clones, of which under 90% were detected only once. About 17% of the sample lies in the top ten.

Recombination joined TRBV11-3 with TRBJ1-2; D gene: possibly TRBD1, on 5 matching bases. This sequence was found in a human donor who had recovered from COVID-19. Here the sequenced sample was peripheral blood, taken after recovery from COVID-19. The CDR3 sequence is CASSLVQDYGYTF. The DNA sequence is as follows: TGTGCCAGCAGCTTAGTACAGGACTATGGCTACACCTTC.